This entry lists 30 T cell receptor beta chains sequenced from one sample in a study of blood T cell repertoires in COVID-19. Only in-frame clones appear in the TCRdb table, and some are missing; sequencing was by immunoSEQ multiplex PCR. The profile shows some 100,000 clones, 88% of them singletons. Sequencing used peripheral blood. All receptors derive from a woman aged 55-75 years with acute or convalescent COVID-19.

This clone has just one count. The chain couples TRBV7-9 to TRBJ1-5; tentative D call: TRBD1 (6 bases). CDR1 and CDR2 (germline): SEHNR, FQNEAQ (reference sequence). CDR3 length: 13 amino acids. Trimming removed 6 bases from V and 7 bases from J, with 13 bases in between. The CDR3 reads CASSWGGQQPQHF. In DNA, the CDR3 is TGTGCCAGCAGTTGGGGGGGGCAACAGCCCCAGCATTTT.

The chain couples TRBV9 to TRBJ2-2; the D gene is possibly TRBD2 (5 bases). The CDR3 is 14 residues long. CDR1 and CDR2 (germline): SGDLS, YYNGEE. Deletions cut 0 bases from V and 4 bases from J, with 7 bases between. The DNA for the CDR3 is TGTGCCAGCAGCGTAGCGGGAATCACCGGGGAGCTGTTTTTT. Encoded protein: CASSVAGITGELFF.

CDR3 sequence (DNA): TGTGCCAGCAGTTCTCGGAGGAACACTGAAGCTTTCTTT. Amino acids: CASSSRRNTEAFF. This rearrangement joins TRBV28 to TRBJ1-1; D gene unclear. Germline CDR1 reads MDHEN; CDR2 reads SYDVKM. The CDR3 sequence is 13 residues long. V was shortened by 4 bases and J by 1 base, with 7 bases between the two germline ends.

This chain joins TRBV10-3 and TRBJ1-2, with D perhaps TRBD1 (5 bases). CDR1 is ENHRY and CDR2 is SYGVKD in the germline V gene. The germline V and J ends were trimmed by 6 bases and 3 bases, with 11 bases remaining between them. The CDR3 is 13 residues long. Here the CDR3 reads CAIRQDNHYGYTF. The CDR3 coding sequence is TGTGCCATCAGACAGGACAATCACTATGGCTACACCTTC.

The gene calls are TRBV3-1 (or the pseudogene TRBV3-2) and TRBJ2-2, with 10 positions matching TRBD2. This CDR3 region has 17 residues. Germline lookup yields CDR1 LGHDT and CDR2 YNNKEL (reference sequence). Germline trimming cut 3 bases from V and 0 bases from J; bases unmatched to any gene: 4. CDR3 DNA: TGTGCCAGCAGCCAGGGACTAGCGACAGCGAACACCGGGGAGCTGTTTTTT. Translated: CASSQGLATANTGELFF.

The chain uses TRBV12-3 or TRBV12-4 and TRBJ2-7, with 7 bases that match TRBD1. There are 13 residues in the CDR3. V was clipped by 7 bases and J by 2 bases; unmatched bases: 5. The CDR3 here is CASTTGQPYEQYF. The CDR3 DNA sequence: TGTGCCAGCACCACGGGACAGCCCTACGAGCAGTACTTC.

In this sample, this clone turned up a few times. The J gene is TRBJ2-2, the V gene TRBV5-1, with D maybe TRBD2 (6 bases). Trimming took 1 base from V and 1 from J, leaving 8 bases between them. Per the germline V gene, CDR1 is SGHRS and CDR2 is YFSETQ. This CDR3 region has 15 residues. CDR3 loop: CASSLTGENTGELFF. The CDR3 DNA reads TGCGCCAGCAGCTTGACGGGGGAGAACACCGGGGAGCTGTTTTTT. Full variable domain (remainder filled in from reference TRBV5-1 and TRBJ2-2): KAGVTQTPRYLIKTRGQQVTLSCSPISGHRSVSWYQQTPGQGLQFLFEYFSETQRNKGNFPGRFSGRQFSNSRSEMNVSTLELGDSALYLCASSLTGENTGELFFGEGSRLTVL.

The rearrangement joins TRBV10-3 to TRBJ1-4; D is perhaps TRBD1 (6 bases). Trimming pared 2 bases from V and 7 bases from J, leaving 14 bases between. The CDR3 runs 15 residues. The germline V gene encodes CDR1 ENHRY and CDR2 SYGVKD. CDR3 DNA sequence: TGTGCCATCAGTGAGGGGCCGGGACAAAGTGAAAAACTGTTTTTT. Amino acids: CAISEGPGQSEKLFF.

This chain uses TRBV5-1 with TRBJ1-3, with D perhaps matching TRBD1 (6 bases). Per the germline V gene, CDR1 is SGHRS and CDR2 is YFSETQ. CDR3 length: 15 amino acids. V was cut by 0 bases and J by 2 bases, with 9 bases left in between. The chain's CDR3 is CASSLVQGPGNTIYF. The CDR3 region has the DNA TGCGCCAGCAGCTTGGTTCAGGGGCCTGGAAACACCATATATTTT.

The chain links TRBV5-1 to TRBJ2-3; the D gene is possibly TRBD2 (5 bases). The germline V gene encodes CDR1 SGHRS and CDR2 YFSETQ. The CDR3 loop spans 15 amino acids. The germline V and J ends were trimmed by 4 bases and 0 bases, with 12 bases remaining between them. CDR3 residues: CASSADFTSTDTQYF. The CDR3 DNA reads TGCGCCAGCAGCGCGGACTTTACTAGCACAGATACGCAGTATTTT.

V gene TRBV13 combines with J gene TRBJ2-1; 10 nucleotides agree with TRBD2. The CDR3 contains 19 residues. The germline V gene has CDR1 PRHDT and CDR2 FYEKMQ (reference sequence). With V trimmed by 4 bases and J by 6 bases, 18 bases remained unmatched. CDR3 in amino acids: CASSSTASGRFIGRNEQFF. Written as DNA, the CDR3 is TGTGCCAGCAGCTCTACGGCTAGCGGGAGATTTATCGGCCGCAATGAGCAGTTCTTC.

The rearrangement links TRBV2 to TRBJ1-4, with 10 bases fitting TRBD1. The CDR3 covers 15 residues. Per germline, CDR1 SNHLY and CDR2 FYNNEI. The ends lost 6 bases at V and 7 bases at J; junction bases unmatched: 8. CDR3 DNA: TGTGCCAGCAGAGACAGGGGGCTAACGGCTGAAAAACTGTTTTTT. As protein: CASRDRGLTAEKLFF.

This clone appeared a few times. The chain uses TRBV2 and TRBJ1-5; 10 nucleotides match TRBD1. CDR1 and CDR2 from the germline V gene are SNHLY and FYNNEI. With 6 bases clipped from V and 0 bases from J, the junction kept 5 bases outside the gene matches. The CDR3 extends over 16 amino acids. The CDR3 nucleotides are TGTGCCAGCAGCGGACAGGGGGTGGGTAGCAATCAGCCCCAGCATTTT. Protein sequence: CASSGQGVGSNQPQHF.

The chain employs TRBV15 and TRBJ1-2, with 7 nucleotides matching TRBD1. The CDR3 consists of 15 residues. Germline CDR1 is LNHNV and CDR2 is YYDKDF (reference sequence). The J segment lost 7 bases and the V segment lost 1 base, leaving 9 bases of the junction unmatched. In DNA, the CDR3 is TGTGCCACCAGCAGAGGACAGGGTGCTGTCAGTGGCTACACCTTC. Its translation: CATSRGQGAVSGYTF.

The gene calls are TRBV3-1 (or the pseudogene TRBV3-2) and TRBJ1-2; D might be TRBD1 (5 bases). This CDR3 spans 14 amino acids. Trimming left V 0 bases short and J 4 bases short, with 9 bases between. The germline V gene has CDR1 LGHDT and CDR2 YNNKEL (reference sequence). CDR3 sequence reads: CASSQDAGGYGYTF. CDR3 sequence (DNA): TGTGCCAGCAGCCAAGATGCGGGGGGCTATGGCTACACCTTC.

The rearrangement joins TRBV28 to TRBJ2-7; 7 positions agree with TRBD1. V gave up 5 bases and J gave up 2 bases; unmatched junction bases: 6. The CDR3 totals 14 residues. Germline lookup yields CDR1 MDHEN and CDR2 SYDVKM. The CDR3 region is CASSRTGGTYEQYF. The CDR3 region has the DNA TGTGCCAGCAGTAGGACAGGTGGGACCTACGAGCAGTACTTC.

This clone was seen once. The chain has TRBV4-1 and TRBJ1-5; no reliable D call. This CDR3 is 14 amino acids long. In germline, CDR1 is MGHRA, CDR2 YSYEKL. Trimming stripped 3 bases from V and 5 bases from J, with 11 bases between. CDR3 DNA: TGCGCCAGCAGCCAGAACAGCGGAGATCAGCCCCAGCATTTT. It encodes CASSQNSGDQPQHF.

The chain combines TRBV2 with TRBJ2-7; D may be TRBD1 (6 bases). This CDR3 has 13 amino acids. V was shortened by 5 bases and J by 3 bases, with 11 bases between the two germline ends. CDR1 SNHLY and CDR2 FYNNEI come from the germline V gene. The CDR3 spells CASSISDSYEQYV. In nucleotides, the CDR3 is TGTGCCAGCAGTATATCGGACAGCTACGAGCAGTACGTC.

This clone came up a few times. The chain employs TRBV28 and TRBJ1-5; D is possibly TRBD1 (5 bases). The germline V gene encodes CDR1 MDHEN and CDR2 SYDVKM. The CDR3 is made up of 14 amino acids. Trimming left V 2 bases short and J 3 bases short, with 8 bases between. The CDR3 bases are TGTGCCAGCAGTTTAGACAGCTTCAATCAGCCCCAGCATTTT. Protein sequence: CASSLDSFNQPQHF.

The CDR3 protein is CAISNRGQDEQFF. In nucleotides, the CDR3 is TGTGCCATCAGTAACAGGGGGCAGGATGAGCAGTTCTTC. The J gene is TRBJ2-1, the V gene TRBV10-3; 9 nucleotides line up with TRBD1. Germline V gene sequence: CDR1 ENHRY, CDR2 SYGVKD. This CDR3 is 13 amino acids long. After removal of 5 bases from V and 8 bases from J, the junction contained 4 bases not matched to a gene.

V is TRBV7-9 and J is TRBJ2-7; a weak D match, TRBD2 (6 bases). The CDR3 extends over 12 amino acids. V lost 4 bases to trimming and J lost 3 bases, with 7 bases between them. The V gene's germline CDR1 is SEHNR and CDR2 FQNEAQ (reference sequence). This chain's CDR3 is CASSSGLYEQYF. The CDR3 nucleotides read TGTGCCAGCAGCTCGGGACTCTACGAGCAGTACTTC.

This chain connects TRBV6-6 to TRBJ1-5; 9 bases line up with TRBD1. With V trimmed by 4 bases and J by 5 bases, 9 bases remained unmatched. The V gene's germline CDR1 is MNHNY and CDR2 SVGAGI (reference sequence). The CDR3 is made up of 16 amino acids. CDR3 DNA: TGTGCCAGCAGTTTCGTCCCGGGACAGGGCGATCAGCCCCAGCATTTT. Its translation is CASSFVPGQGDQPQHF.

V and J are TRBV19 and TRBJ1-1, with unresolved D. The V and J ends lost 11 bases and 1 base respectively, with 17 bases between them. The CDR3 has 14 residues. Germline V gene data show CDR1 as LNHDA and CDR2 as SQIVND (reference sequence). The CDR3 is CAVHEGTTNTEAFF. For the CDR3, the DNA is TGTGCCGTTCATGAGGGCACCACGAACACTGAAGCTTTCTTT.

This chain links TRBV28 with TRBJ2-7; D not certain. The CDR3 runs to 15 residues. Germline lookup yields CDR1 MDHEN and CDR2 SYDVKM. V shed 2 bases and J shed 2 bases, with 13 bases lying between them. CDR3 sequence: CASSLVGGVAYEQYF. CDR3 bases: TGTGCCAGCAGTTTAGTTGGCGGAGTCGCCTACGAGCAGTACTTC.

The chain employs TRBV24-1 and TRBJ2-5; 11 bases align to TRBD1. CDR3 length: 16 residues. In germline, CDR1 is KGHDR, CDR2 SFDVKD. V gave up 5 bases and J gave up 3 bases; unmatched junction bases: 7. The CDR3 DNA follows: TGTGCCACCAGTGCCGCGGACAGGGGGCGGGAAGAGACCCAGTACTTC. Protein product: CATSAADRGREETQYF.

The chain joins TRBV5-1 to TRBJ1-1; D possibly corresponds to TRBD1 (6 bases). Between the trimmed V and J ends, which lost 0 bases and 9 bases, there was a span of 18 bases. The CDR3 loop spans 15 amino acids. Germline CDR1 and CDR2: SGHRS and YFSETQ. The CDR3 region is CASSLESPGEGKAFF. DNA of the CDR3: TGCGCCAGCAGCTTGGAGAGCCCAGGGGAGGGGAAAGCTTTCTTT.

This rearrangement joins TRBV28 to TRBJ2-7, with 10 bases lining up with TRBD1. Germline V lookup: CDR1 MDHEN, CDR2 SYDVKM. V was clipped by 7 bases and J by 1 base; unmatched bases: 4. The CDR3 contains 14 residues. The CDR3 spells CASTPGQGSYEQYF. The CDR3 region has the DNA TGTGCCAGCACCCCGGGACAGGGGTCCTACGAGCAGTACTTC.

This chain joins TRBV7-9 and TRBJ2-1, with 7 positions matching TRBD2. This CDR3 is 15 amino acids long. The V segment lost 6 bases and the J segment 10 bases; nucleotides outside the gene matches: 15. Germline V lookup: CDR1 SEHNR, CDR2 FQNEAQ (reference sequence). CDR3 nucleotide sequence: TGTGCCAGCAGTTCTCCGGGAGGACCCGGGAAGGAGCAGTTCTTC. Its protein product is CASSSPGGPGKEQFF.

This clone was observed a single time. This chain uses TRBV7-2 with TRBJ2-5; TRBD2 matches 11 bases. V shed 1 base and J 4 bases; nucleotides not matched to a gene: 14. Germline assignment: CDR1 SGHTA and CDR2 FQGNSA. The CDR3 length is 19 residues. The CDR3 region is CASSLGVLAGGSFLETQYF. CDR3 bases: TGTGCCAGCAGCTTAGGGGTGCTAGCGGGAGGCTCCTTTCTAGAGACCCAGTACTTC.

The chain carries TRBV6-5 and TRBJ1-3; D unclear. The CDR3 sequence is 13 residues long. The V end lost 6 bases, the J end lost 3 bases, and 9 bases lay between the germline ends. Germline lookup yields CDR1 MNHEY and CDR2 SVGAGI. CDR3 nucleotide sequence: TGTGCCAGCAGCAGTATTTATGGAAACACCATATATTTT. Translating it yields CASSSIYGNTIYF.